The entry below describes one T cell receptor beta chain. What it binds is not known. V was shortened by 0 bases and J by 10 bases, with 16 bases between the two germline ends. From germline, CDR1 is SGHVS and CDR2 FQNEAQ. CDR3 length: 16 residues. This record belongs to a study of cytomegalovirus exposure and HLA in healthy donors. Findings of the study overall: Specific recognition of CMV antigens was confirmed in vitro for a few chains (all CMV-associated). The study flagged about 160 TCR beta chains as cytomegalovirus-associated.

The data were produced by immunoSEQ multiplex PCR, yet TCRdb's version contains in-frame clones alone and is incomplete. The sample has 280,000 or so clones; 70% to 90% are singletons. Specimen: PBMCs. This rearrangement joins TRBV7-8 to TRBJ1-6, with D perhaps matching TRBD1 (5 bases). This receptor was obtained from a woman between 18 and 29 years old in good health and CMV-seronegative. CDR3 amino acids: CASSLAAGKSYSPLHF. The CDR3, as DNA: TGTGCCAGCAGCTTAGCCGCAGGGAAGTCATACTCACCCCTCCACTTT.